The clone carrying this TCR beta chain was seen only once. This record belongs to a study of blood T cell repertoires in COVID-19. Residents of about 25 US areas, aged about 18 to 95 years, made up the participants. Clinical history reported by participants formed the basis on which cohorts were assigned. Sequenced by immunoSEQ multiplex PCR; TCRdb stores in-frame clones only, minus some. The table has approximately 300,000 clones, around 86% seen once. Unmatched junction bases numbered 3, after V lost 4 bases and J lost 2 bases. Germline V lookup: CDR1 MNHEY, CDR2 SMNVEV (reference sequence). The CDR3 is 14 residues long.

The rearrangement joins TRBV27 to TRBJ2-5, with 8 positions matching TRBD2. The receptor was derived from a man in his thirties or forties who had recovered from COVID-19. Source material: PBMCs or T cells enriched from blood (not recorded which). CDR3 coding DNA: TGTGCCAGCAGTTCACTAGCGGAGCAAGAGACCCAGTACTTC. Translation: CASSSLAEQETQYF.